This T cell receptor (beta chain) was sequenced for a study of CD8 T cell repertoires and HIV-1 epitope variants. V gave up 5 bases and J gave up 0 bases; unmatched junction bases: 4. The CDR3 spans 16 residues. Looked up from germline, CDR1 is LGHNA and CDR2 is YNFKEQ. About this clone itself: Its specificity is unknown.

The method was immunoSEQ multiplex PCR; TCRdb's version includes in-frame clones alone and lacks a portion of them. Of 4,500 to 7,000 clones listed, roughly three fifths are singletons. The chain has TRBV4-2 and TRBJ2-7; 13 nucleotides line up with TRBD2. Input material: cultured CD8+ T cells derived from PBMCs. This receptor was identified in a male donor with HIV. The CDR3 loop reads CASSGGTSGVSYEQYF. CDR3 sequence (DNA): TGTGCCAGCAGCGGGGGGACTAGCGGGGTCTCCTACGAGCAGTACTTC.